These 5 T cell receptor beta chains were sequenced from one sample in a study of T cell responses to AZD1222 COVID-19 vaccine. The repertoire was sequenced with immunoSEQ multiplex PCR; TCRdb's copy has only in-frame clones and lacks some. The sample lists 150,000 or so clones; 94% were seen once. Specimen: peripheral blood, collected on day 0 of AZD1222 vaccination. Every receptor here comes from an adult in good health.

The DNA of the CDR3 is TGTGCCAGCAGCGAGCGGGGAGTGGAAAAACTGTTTTTT. Its protein product is CASSERGVEKLFF. The genes are TRBV11-1 and TRBJ1-4; the D is unclear. Trimming shortened V by 5 bases and J by 8 bases, and 12 bases separated the two germline ends. The germline V gene encodes CDR1 SGHAT and CDR2 FQDESV (reference sequence). CDR3 length: 13 residues.

The V and J genes are TRBV5-4 and TRBJ1-2, with TRBD1 matching 7 bases. Germline V gene sequence: CDR1 SGHNT, CDR2 YYREEE (reference sequence). The J segment lost 2 bases and the V segment lost 0 bases, leaving 7 bases of the junction unmatched. CDR3 length equals 16 residues. CDR3 sequence (DNA): TGTGCCAGCAGCTTGGGGCGAGGGGGCACGAACTATGGCTACACCTTC. Protein sequence: CASSLGRGGTNYGYTF.

This sequence joins TRBV6-1 and TRBJ1-2; D remains ambiguous. V was pared by 1 base and J by 0 bases, with 6 bases between. Germline CDR1 MNHNS, CDR2 SASEGT. The CDR3 has 14 residues. The CDR3 coding sequence is TGTGCCAGCAGTGAAGGGTTCCCTAACTATGGCTACACCTTC. It specifies CASSEGFPNYGYTF.

This chain connects TRBV21-1 to TRBJ2-2. TRBV21-1 has pseudogene status. The CDR3 has 13 residues. The DNA of the CDR3 is TGTGCCAGCAGCCCTTGGGAAACCGGGGAGCTGTTTTTT. Protein: CASSPWETGELFF.

The V gene is TRBV3-1 (or the pseudogene TRBV3-2), the J gene TRBJ1-6; D remains ambiguous. The germline gives CDR1 LGHDT, CDR2 YNNKEL (reference sequence). There are 14 residues in the CDR3. The V end was cut by 2 bases, the J end by 2 bases, with 4 bases between. CDR3 protein: CASSQIAYNSPLHF. CDR3 nucleotide sequence: TGTGCCAGCAGCCAAATAGCCTATAATTCACCCCTCCACTTT.